The clone carrying this TCR beta chain was observed a handful of times. Antigen unknown. Incorporated into the TCR beta cDNA libraries were unique molecular identifiers, which served to reduce PCR and sequencing biases. TCRdb analysed the PCR reads with MiXCR anew, one entry per CDR3 protein. This table holds about 560,000 distinct CDR3 sequences, 44% found once. Germline V lookup: CDR1 DFQATT, CDR2 SNEGSKA (reference sequence). Trimming removed 0 bases at V and 2 bases at J, with 11 bases between. The CDR3 has 14 amino acids. The sample originates from a study of post-analysis software for immune sequencing data. Broader study findings: Five TRBV segments appeared more often in patients than in controls, and TRBV5-6, TRBV5-1 and TRBV20-1 were among these. Compared with controls, patients showed significantly lower normalized Chao1 diversity. The F measure placed samples prepared in the same batch into strongly shared clusters.

The chain joins TRBV20-1 to TRBJ2-7; perhaps TRBD2 as D (5 bases). The sequencing sample was made of blood. This TCR derives from a girl aged 5 to 17 with multiple sclerosis. This chain's CDR3 is CSARDPTGTYEQYF. The CDR3 coding sequence is TGCAGTGCTAGAGATCCAACCGGGACCTACGAGCAGTACTTC.